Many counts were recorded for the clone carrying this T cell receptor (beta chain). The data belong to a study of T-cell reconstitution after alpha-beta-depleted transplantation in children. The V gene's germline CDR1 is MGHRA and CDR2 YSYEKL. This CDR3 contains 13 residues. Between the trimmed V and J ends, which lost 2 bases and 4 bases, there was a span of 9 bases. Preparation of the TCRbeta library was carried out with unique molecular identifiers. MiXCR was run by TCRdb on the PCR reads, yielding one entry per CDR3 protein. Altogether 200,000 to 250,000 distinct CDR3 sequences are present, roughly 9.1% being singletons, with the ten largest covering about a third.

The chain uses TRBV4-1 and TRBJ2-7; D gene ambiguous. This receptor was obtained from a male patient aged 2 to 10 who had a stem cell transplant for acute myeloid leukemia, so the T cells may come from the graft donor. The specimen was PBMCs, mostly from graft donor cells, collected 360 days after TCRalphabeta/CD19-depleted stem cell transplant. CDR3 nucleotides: TGCGCCAGCAGCCAACAGAAAGGATACGAGCAGTACTTC. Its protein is CASSQQKGYEQYF.